The source of this TCR beta chain is a study of blood T cell repertoires in COVID-19. In the source study's methods: Amplified reference gene primers provided the basis for estimating nucleated cell counts. Data came from immunoSEQ multiplex PCR; TCRdb stores just in-frame clones and leaves some out. The DNA was the basis for D and trimming; V, J and clone size are from that table. The sample holds nearly 70,000 clones; around 88% are singletons and the top ten take 5.5% to 7%. With V trimmed by 5 bases and J by 0 bases, 15 bases remained unmatched. The CDR3 contains 20 residues. Looked up from germline, CDR1 is MNHEY and CDR2 is SMNVEV (reference sequence).

Material: peripheral blood. The TCR comes from a woman between 70 and 85 years old with acute or convalescent COVID-19. The chain carries TRBV27 and TRBJ2-1, with 11 bases matching TRBD2. This chain's CDR3 is CASSPTRTSGRGGSYNEQFF. In DNA form, the CDR3 reads TGTGCCAGCAGTCCTACCCGGACTAGCGGGCGTGGGGGCTCCTACAATGAGCAGTTCTTC.